This T cell receptor (beta chain) was sequenced during a study of shared clonotypes between healthy human individuals. V dropped 1 base and J dropped 2 bases, with 17 bases sitting between them. The CDR3 has 17 residues. Germline lookup yields CDR1 SEHNR and CDR2 FQNEAQ (reference sequence). Produced via immunoSEQ multiplex PCR; TCRdb's table is partial and in-frame only. This sample carries some 2.4 million clones, over 85% of them seen once, and the ten largest clones take approximately 0.35%. All donors were healthy HIV-negative adults lacking recent acute infections or vaccinations. The sequencing sample was made of naive CD4+ T cells from PBMCs. Subset in this sample: CD45RA+ positively selected. V and J are TRBV7-9 and TRBJ1-2, with unresolved D. This clonotype was sampled from a man between 18 and 35 years old in good health. Some clones in this sample may be carry-over from other donors' samples. CDR3 region: CASSLERNGIRNYGYTF. The CDR3 bases are TGTGCCAGCAGCTTAGAACGCAACGGTATACGCAACTATGGCTACACCTTC.